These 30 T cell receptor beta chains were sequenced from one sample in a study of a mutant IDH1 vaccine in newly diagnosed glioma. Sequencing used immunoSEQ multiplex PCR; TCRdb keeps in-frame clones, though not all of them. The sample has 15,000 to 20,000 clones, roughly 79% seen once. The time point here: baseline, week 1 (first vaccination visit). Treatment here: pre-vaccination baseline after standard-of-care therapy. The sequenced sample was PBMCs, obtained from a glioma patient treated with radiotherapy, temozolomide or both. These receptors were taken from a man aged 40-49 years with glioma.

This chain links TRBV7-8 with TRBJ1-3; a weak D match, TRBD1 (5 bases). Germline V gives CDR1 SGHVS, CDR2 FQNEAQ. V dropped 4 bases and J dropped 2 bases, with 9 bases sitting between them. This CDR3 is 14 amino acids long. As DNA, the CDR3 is TGTGCCAGCAGCTCTCCGGACACTGGAAACACCATATATTTT. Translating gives CASSSPDTGNTIYF. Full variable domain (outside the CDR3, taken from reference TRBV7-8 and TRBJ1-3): GAGVSQSPRYKVAKRGQDVALRCDPISGHVSLFWYQQALGQGPEFLTYFQNEAQLDKSGLPSDRFFAERPEGSVSTLKIQRTQQEDSAVYLCASSSPDTGNTIYFGEGSWLTVV.

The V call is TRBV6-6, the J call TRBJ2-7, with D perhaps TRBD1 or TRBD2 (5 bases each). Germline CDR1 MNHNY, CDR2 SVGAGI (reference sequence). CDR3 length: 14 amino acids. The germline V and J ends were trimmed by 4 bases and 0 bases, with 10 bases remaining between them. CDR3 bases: TGTGCCAGCAGTTCTGCTGGGACCTCCTACGAGCAGTACGTC. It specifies CASSSAGTSYEQYV.

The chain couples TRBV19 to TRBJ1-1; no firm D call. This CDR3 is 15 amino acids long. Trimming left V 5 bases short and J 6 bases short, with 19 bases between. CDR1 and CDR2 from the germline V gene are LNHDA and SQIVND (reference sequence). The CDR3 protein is CASSLGRLGSAEAFF. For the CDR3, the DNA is TGTGCCAGTAGTCTTGGAAGGCTAGGGTCCGCTGAAGCTTTCTTT.

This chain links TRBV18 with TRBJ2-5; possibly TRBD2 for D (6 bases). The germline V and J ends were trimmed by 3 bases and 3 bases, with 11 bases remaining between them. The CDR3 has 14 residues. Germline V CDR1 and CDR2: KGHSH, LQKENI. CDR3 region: CASSPGSIEETQYF. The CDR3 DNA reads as TGTGCCAGCTCACCCGGGAGTATTGAAGAGACCCAGTACTTC.

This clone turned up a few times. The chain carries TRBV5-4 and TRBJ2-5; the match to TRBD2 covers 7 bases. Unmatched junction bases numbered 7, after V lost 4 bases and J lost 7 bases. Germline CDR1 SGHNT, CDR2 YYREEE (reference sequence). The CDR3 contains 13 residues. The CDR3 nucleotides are TGTGCCAGCAGCGGGGGAGGGGAGGGGACCCAGTACTTC. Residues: CASSGGGEGTQYF.

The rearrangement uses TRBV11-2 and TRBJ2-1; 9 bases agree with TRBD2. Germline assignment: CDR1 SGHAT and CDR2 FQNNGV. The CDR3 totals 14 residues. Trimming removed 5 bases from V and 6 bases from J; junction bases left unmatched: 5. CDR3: CASSPTSGGNEQFF. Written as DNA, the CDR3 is TGTGCCAGCAGCCCGACTAGCGGAGGCAATGAGCAGTTCTTC.

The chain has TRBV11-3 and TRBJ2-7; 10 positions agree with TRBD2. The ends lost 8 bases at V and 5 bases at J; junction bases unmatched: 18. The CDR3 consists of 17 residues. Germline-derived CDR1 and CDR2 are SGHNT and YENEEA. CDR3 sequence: CASPLGVKREGRHEQYF. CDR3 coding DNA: TGTGCCAGCCCACTTGGGGTGAAGCGGGAGGGTAGGCACGAGCAGTACTTC.

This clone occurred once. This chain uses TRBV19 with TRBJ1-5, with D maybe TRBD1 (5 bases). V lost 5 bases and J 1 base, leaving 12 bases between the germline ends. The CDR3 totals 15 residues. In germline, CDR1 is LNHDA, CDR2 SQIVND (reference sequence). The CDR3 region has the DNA TGTGCCAGTAGTCTCCAGGGTACCAGCAATCAGCCCCAGCATTTT. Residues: CASSLQGTSNQPQHF.

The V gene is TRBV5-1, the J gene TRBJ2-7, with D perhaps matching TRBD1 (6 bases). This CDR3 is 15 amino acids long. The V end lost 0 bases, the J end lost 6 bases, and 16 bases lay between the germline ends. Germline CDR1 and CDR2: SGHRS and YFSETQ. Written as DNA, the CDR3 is TGCGCCAGCAGCTTGGGGGGACAAGGGTCTGGCGAGCAGTACTTC. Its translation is CASSLGGQGSGEQYF.

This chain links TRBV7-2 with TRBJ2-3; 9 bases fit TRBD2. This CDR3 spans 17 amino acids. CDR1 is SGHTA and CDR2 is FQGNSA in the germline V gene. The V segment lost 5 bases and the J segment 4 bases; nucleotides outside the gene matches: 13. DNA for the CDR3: TGTGCCAGCAGCGTAAGACCGAGCGGGAGGATGTCAGATACGCAGTATTTT. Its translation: CASSVRPSGRMSDTQYF.

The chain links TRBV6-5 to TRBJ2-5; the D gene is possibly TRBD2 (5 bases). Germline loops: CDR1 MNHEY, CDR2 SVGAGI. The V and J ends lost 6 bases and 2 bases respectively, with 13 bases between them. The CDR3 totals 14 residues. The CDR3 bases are TGTGCCAGCAGCAACGGGGTAGCGCAAGAGACCCAGTACTTC. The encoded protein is CASSNGVAQETQYF.

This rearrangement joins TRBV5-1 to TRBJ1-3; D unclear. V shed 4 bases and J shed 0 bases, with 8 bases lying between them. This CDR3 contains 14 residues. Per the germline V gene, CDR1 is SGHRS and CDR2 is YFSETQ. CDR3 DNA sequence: TGCGCCAGCAGCCCTGGAAGCTCTGGAAACACCATATATTTT. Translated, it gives CASSPGSSGNTIYF.

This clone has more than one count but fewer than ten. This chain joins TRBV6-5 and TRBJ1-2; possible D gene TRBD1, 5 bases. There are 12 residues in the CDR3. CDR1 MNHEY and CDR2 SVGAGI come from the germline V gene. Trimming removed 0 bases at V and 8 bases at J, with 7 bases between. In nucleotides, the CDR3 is TGTGCCAGCAGTTACTCGGGGCTCGGCTACACCTTC. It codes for CASSYSGLGYTF.

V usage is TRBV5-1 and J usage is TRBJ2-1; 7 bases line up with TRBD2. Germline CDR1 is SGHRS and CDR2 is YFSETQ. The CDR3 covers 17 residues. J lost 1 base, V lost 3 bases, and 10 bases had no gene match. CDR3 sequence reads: CASSSPTSVGSYNEQFF. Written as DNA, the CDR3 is TGCGCCAGCAGCTCCCCCACTAGCGTAGGGTCCTACAATGAGCAGTTCTTC.

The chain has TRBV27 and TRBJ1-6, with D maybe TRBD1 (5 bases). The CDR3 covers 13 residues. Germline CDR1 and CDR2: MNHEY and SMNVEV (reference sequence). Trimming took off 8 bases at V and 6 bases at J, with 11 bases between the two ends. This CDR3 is CASGAGGNSPLHF. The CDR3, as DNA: TGTGCCAGCGGAGCGGGGGGTAATTCACCCCTCCACTTT.

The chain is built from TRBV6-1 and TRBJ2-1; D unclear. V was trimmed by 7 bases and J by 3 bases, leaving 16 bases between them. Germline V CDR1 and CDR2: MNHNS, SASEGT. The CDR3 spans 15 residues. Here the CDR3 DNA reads TGTGCCAGCACCGCCGCGGATTCAGACTACAATGAGCAGTTCTTC. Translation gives CASTAADSDYNEQFF.

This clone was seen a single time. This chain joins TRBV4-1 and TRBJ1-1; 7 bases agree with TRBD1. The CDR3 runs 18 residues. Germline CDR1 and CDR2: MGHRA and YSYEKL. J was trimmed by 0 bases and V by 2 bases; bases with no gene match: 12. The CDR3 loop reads CASSQPSQRGPMNTEAFF. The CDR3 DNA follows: TGCGCCAGCAGCCAACCTTCACAGAGGGGGCCCATGAACACTGAAGCTTTCTTT.

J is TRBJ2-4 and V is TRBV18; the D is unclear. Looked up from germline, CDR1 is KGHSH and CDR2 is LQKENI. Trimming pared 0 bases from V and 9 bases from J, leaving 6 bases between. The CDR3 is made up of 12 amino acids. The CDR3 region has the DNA TGTGCCAGCTCACCACCGTTCGGCATTCAGTACTTC. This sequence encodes CASSPPFGIQYF.

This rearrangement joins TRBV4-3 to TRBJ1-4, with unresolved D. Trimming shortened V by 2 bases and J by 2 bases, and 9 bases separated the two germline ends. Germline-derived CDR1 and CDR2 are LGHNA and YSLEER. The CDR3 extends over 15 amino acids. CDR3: CASSQRLATNEKLFF. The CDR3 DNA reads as TGCGCCAGCAGCCAAAGGTTAGCGACTAATGAAAAACTGTTTTTT.

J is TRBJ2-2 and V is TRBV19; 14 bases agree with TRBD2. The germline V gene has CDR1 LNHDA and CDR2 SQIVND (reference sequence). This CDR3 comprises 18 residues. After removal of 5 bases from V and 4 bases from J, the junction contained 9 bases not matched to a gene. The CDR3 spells CASSLYGTSGSSTGELFF. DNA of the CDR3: TGTGCCAGTAGTTTATACGGGACTAGCGGGAGCAGCACCGGGGAGCTGTTTTTT.

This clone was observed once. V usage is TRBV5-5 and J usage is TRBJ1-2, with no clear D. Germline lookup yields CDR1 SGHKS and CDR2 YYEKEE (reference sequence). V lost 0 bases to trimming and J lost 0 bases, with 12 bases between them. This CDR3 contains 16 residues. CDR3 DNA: TGTGCCAGCAGCTTGGGGAACCGAGCAGCTAACTATGGCTACACCTTC. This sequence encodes CASSLGNRAANYGYTF. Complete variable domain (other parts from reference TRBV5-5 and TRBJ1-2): DAGVTQSPTHLIKTRGQQVTLRCSPISGHKSVSWYQQVLGQGPQFIFQYYEKEERGRGNFPDRFSARQFPNYSSELNVNALLLGDSALYLCASSLGNRAANYGYTFGSGTRLTVV.

The CDR3 bases are TGTGCCAGCTGGACGCAGGTTGGCACTGAAGCTTTCTTT. Translation: CASWTQVGTEAFF. The chain links TRBV5-6 to TRBJ1-1; D gene uncertain. V was trimmed by 7 bases and J by 4 bases, leaving 14 bases between them. This CDR3 spans 13 amino acids. In germline, CDR1 is SGHDT, CDR2 YYEEEE.

CDR3 protein: CASSLALADTGELFF. CDR3 sequence (DNA): TGTGCCAGCAGCTTAGCGCTGGCAGACACCGGGGAGCTGTTTTTT. The gene calls are TRBV7-2 and TRBJ2-2; no clear D gene. Germline V gene sequence: CDR1 SGHTA, CDR2 FQGNSA. This CDR3 comprises 15 residues. The germline V and J ends were trimmed by 0 bases and 3 bases, with 8 bases remaining between them.

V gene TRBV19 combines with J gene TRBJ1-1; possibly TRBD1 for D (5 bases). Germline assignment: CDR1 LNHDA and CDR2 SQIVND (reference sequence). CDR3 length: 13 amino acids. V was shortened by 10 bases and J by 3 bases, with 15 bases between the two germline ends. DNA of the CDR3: TGTGCCACCAGGCGGGGCTATGACACTGAAGCTTTCTTT. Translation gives CATRRGYDTEAFF.

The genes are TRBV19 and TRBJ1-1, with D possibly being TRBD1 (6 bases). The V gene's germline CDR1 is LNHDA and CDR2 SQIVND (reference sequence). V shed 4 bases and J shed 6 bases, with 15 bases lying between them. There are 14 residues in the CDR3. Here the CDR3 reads CASSTQGLVAEAFF. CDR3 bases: TGTGCCAGTAGTACACAGGGATTAGTCGCTGAAGCTTTCTTT.

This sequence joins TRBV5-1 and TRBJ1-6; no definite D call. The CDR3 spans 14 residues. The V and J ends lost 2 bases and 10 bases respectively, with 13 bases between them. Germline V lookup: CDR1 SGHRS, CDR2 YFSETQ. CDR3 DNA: TGCGCCAGCAGCTTATTTGGGGAAAGCTCACCCCTCCACTTT. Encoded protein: CASSLFGESSPLHF.

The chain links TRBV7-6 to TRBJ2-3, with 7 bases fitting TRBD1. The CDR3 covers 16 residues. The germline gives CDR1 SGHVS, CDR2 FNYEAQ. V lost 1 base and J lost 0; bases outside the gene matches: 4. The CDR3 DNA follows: TGTGCCAGCAGCTTAGAGGGGGCAGGGAGCACAGATACGCAGTATTTT. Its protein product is CASSLEGAGSTDTQYF.

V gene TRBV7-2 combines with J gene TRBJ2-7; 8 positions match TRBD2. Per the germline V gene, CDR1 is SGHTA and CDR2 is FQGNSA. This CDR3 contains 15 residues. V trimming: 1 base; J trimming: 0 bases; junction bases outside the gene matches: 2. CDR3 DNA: TGTGCCAGCAGCTTAGGCGGGAGGAACTCCTACGAGCAGTACTTC. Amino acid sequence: CASSLGGRNSYEQYF.

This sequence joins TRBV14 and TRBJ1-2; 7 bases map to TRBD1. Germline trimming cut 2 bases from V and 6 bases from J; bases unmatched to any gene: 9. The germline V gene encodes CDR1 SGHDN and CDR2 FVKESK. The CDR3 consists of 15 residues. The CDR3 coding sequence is TGTGCCAGCAGCCAAAGGTCAGGGGGTTTCGATGGCTACACCTTC. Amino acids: CASSQRSGGFDGYTF.

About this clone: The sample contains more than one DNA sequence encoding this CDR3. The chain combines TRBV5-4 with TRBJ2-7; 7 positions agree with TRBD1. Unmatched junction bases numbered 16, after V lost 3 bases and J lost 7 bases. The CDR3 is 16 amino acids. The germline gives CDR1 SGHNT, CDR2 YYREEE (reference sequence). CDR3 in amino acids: CASSYTVQTGTEEQYF. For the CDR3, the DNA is TGTGCCAGCAGCTACACAGTACAGACTGGGACAGAAGAGCAGTACTTC.